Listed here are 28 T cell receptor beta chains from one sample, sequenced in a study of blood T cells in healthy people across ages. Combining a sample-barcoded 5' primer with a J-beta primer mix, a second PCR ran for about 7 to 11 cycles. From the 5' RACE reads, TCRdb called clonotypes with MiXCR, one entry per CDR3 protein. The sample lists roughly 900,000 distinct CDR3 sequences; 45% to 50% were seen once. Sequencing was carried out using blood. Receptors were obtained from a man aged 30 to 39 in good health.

CDR3 region: CASSFTSGNPDTQYF. For the CDR3, the DNA is TGTGCCAGCAGCTTCACTAGCGGGAACCCGGATACGCAGTATTTT. V is TRBV7-2 and J is TRBJ2-3, with 10 bases matching TRBD2. Germline loops: CDR1 SGHTA, CDR2 FQGNSA. J lost 6 bases, V lost 3 bases, and 6 bases had no gene match. CDR3 size: 15 residues.

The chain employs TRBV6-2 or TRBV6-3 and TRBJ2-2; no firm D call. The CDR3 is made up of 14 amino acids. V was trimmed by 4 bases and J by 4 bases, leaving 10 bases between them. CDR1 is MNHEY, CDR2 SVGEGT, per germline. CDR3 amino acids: CASSSGSSTGELFF. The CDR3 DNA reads TGTGCCAGCAGTTCCGGGTCGAGCACCGGGGAGCTGTTTTTT.

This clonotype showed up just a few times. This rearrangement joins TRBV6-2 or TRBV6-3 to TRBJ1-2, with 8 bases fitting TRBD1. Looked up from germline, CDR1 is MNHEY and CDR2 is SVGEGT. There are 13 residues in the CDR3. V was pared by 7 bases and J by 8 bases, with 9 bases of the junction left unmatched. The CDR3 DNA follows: TGTGCCAGCATTGGCCAGGGGGCACGAGGCTACACCTTC. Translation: CASIGQGARGYTF.

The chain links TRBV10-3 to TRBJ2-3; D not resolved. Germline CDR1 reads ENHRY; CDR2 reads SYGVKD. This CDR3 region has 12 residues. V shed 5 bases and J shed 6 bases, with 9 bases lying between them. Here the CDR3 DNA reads TGTGCCATCAGTAGGGTTCCCGATACGCAGTATTTT. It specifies CAISRVPDTQYF.

This CDR3 is CSAGTGKGYGYTF. The CDR3, as DNA: TGCAGTGCTGGGACGGGGAAAGGGTATGGCTACACCTTC. The genes are TRBV20-1 and TRBJ1-2, with a tentative D call TRBD1 (5 bases). Germline-derived CDR1 and CDR2 are DFQATT and SNEGSKA (reference sequence). Deletions cut 5 bases from V and 5 bases from J, with 15 bases between. The CDR3 is 13 residues long.

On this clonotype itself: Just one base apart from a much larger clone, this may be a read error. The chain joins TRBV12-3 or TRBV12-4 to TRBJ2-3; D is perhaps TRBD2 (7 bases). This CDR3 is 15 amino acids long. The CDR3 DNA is TGTGCCAGCAGTCCCCGCCCGGGGGGCACAGATACGCGGTATTTT. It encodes CASSPRPGGTDTRYF.

The CDR3 DNA follows: TGTGCCAGCAGTTTAATTGGGTCAGGGAGAGAAAAACTGTTTTTT. Translation gives CASSLIGSGREKLFF. V gene TRBV27 combines with J gene TRBJ1-4; a possible D gene is TRBD1 (5 bases). CDR1 and CDR2 (germline): MNHEY, SMNVEV (reference sequence). Trimming removed 2 bases at V and 8 bases at J, with 15 bases between. The CDR3 is 15 amino acids. The full variable domain, with the rest looked up from reference TRBV27 and TRBJ1-4, is EAQVTQNPRYLITVTGKKLTVTCSQNMNHEYMSWYRQDPGLGLRQIYYSMNVEVTDKGDVPEGYKVSRKEKRNFPLILESPSPNQTSLYFCASSLIGSGREKLFFGSGTQLSVL.

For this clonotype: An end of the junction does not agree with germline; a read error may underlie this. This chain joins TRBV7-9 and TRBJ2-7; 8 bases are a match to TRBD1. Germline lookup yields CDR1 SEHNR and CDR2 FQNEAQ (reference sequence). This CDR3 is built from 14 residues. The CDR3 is CTSSLGQDPYEQYF. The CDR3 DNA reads TGTACCAGCAGCCTGGGACAGGATCCCTACGAGCAGTACTTC.

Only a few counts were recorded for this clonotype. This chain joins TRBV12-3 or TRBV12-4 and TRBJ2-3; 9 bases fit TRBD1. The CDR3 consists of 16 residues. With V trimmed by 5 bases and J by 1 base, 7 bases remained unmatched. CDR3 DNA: TGTGCCAGCAGTGAACTACAGGGGGCGGGCACAGATACGCAGTATTTT. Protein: CASSELQGAGTDTQYF.

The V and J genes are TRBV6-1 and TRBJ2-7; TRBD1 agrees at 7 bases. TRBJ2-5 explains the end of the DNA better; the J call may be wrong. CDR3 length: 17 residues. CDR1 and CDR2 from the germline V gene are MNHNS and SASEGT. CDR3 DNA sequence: TGTGCCAGCAGTGACCAAATTACGGACAGGACCGGAGAGACCCAGTACTTC. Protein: CASSDQITDRTGETQYF.

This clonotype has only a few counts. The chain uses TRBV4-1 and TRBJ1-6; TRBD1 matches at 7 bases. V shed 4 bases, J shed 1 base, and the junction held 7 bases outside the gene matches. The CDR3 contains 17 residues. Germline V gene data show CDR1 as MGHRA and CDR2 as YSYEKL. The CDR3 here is CASSREGQASYNSPLHF. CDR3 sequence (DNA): TGCGCCAGCAGCCGAGAAGGACAGGCGTCCTATAATTCACCCCTCCACTTT.

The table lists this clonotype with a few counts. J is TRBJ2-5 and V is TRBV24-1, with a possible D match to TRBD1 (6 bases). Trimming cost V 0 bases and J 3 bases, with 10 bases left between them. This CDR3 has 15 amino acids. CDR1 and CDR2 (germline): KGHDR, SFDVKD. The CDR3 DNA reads TGTGCCACCAGTGATTTGCAGGGGTGGGAAGAGACCCAGTACTTC. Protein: CATSDLQGWEETQYF.

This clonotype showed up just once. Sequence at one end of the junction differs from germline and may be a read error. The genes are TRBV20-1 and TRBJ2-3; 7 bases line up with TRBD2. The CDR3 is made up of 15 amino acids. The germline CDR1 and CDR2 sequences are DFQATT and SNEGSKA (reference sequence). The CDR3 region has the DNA TGCAGTGCTAGAGATGAGGCGACTAGCACTGATACGCAGTATTTT. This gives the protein CSARDEATSTDTQYF.

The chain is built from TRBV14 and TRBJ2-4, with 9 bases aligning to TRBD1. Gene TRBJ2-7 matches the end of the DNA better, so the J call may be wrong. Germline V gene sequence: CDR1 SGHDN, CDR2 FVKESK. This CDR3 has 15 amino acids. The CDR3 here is CASSEPGQGTYEQYF. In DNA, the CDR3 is TGTGCCAGCAGCGAACCGGGACAGGGTACGTACGAGCAGTACTTC.

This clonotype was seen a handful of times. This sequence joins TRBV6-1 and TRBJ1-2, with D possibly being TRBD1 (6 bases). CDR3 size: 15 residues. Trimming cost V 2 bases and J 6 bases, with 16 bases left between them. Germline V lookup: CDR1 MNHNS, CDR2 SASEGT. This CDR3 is CASSEIGRGGDGYTF. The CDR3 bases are TGTGCCAGCAGTGAAATTGGCAGGGGAGGTGATGGCTACACCTTC.

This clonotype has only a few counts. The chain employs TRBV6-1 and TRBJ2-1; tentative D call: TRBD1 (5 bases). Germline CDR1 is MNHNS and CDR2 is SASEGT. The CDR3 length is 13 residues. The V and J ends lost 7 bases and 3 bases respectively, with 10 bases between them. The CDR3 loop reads CASTLDSYNEQFF. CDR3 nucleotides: TGTGCCAGCACCCTCGACAGCTACAATGAGCAGTTCTTC.

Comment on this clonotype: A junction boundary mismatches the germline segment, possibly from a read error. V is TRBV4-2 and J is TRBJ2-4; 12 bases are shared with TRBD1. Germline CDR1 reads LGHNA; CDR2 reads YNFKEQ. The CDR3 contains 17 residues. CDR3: CANSQVPGTGGENIQYF. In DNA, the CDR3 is TGTGCCAACAGCCAAGTCCCTGGGACAGGGGGCGAAAACATTCAGTACTTC.

The CDR3 sequence: CASSFLGDGSGYTF. In DNA form, the CDR3 reads TGTGCCAGCAGTTTTTTGGGAGATGGGTCGGGCTACACCTTC. This chain links TRBV27 with TRBJ1-2; D is undetermined. The V gene lost 3 bases and the J gene lost 8 bases, with 16 bases spanning the gap. Germline V gene sequence: CDR1 MNHEY, CDR2 SMNVEV (reference sequence). The CDR3 covers 14 residues.

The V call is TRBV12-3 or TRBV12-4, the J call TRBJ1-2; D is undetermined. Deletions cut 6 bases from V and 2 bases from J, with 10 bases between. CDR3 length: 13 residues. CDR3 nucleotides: TGTGCCAGCAGCCAAACAGAAAACTATGGCTACACCTTC. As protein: CASSQTENYGYTF.

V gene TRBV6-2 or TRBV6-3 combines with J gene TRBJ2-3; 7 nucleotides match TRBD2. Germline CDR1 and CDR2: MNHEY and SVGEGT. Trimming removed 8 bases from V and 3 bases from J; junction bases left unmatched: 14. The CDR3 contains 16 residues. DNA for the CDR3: TGTGCCAGCGGGCGCCCAGCGGGGACCTTAACAGATACGCAGTATTTT. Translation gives CASGRPAGTLTDTQYF.

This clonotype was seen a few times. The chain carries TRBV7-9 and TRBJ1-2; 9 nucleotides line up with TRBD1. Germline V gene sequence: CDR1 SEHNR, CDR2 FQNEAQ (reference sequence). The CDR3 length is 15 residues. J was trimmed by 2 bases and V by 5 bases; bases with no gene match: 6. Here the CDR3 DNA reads TGTGCCAGCAGCCGGGGGACAGGGAGGAACTATGGCTACACCTTC. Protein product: CASSRGTGRNYGYTF. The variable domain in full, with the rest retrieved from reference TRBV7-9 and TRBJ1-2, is DTGVSQNPRHKITKRGQNVTFRCDPISEHNRLYWYRQTLGQGPEFLTYFQNEAQLEKSRLLSDRFSAERPKGSFSTLEIQRTEQGDSAMYLCASSRGTGRNYGYTFGSGTRLTVV.

The CDR3 DNA reads as TGTGCCAGCAGTTCCCTAACTAGCGGGAAAGAGACCCAGTACTTC. This translates into CASSSLTSGKETQYF. V gene TRBV6-5 combines with J gene TRBJ2-5; 10 bases map to TRBD2. The germline CDR1 and CDR2 sequences are MNHEY and SVGAGI. This CDR3 comprises 15 residues. V shed 4 bases, J shed 3 bases, and the junction held 5 bases outside the gene matches.

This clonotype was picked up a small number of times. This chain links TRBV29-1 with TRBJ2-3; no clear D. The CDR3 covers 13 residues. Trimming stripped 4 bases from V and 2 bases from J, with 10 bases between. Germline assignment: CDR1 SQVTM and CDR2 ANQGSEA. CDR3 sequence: CSVVIAATDTQYF. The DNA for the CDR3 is TGCAGCGTTGTAATTGCAGCCACAGATACGCAGTATTTT.

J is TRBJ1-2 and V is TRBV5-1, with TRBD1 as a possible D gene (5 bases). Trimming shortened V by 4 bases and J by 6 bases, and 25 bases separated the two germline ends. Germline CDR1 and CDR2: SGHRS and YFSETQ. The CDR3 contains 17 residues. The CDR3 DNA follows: TGCGCCAGCAGCCGTTCCTCCCGGACAACGGAGGAGCATGGCTACACCTTC. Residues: CASSRSSRTTEEHGYTF.

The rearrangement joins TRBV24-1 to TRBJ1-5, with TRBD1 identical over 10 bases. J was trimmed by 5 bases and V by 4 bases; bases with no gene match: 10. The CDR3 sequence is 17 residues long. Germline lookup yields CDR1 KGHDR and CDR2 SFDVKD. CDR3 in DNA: TGTGCCACCAGTGAGCGTACCGGGACAGGGGACGATCAGCCCCAGCATTTT. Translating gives CATSERTGTGDDQPQHF.

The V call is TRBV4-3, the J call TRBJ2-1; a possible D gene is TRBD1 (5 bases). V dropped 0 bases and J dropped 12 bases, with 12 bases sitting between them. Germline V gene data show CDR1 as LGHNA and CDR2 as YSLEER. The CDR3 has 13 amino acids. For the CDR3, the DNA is TGCGCCAGCAGCCAAGAGTCAGGGTGTGGGCAGTTCTTC. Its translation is CASSQESGCGQFF.

The CDR3 is CASSVQSVTGNTIYF. In DNA, the CDR3 is TGTGCCAGCAGCGTCCAGTCTGTAACTGGAAACACCATATATTTT. V is TRBV12-3 or TRBV12-4 and J is TRBJ1-3; D is ambiguous. CDR3 length: 15 residues. V was trimmed by 6 bases and J by 2 bases, leaving 14 bases between them.

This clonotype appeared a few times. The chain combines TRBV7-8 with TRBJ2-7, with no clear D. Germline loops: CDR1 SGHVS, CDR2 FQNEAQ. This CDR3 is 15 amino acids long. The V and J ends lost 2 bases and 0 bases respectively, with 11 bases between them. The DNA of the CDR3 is TGTGCCAGCAGCTTAACCAACCTGAACTCCTACGAGCAGTACTTC. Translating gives CASSLTNLNSYEQYF.